These 24 T cell receptor beta chains came from one sample sequenced in a study of blood T cell repertoires in COVID-19. Profiling relied on immunoSEQ multiplex PCR, and the TCRdb table lists in-frame clones only, not all of them. Seen here are 46,000 or so clones, roughly nine tenths observed once, and the top ten hold about 20%. Material: peripheral blood. The origin of the receptors is a man aged 70-80 years with active COVID-19.

V is TRBV28 and J is TRBJ1-2, with TRBD1 matching over 10 bases. The V gene end was trimmed by 3 bases and the J gene end by 7 bases; junction bases not matched to a gene: 11. The CDR3 has 16 residues. Germline CDR1 and CDR2: MDHEN and SYDVKM. CDR3 in amino acids: CASSFGGDRGRFGYTF. The CDR3 bases are TGTGCCAGCAGTTTTGGGGGGGACAGGGGACGCTTTGGCTACACCTTC.

This sequence joins TRBV5-1 and TRBJ2-7; D possibly corresponds to TRBD1 (6 bases). Germline V gene lookup returns CDR1 SGHRS and CDR2 YFSETQ. Trimming took 9 bases from V and 2 from J, leaving 15 bases between them. The CDR3 totals 13 residues. The DNA of the CDR3 is TGCGCCAACAATCACAGGGCTCCCTACGAGCAGTACTTC. Translation gives CANNHRAPYEQYF.

The chain recombines TRBV6-2 or TRBV6-3 with TRBJ2-3, with a weak D call TRBD2 (6 bases). The length of the CDR3 is 12 residues. Germline CDR1 is MNHEY and CDR2 is SVGEGT. Trimming pared 5 bases from V and 8 bases from J, leaving 11 bases between. The CDR3 DNA reads TGTGCCAGCAGTAAGGCCGGGGGTACGCAGTATTTT. As protein: CASSKAGGTQYF.

In DNA form, the CDR3 reads TGTGCCTGGAGTTTATACAGTGATTCACCCCTCCACTTT. It is translated as CAWSLYSDSPLHF. This sequence joins TRBV30 and TRBJ1-6; D remains ambiguous. Per germline, CDR1 GTSNPN and CDR2 SVGIG (reference sequence). There are 13 residues in the CDR3. V shed 2 bases and J shed 8 bases, with 10 bases lying between them.

The rearrangement joins TRBV12-3 or TRBV12-4 to TRBJ2-7; possible D gene TRBD1, 6 bases. This CDR3 contains 13 residues. V was shortened by 5 bases and J by 2 bases, with 10 bases between the two germline ends. This CDR3 reads CASSQGTTYEQYF. The CDR3 nucleotides are TGTGCCAGCAGTCAGGGGACAACCTACGAGCAGTACTTC.

The chain links TRBV6-5 to TRBJ1-6; no definite D call. Per germline, CDR1 MNHEY and CDR2 SVGAGI. Trimming stripped 6 bases from V and 1 base from J, with 10 bases between. The CDR3 is 15 residues long. The CDR3 reads CASSRRESYNSPLHF. The CDR3 region has the DNA TGTGCCAGCAGCCGAAGGGAGTCCTATAATTCACCCCTCCACTTT.

The chain combines TRBV9 with TRBJ2-7; no clear D. Germline loops: CDR1 SGDLS, CDR2 YYNGEE. The V end lost 1 base, the J end lost 5 bases, and 10 bases lay between the germline ends. This CDR3 spans 13 amino acids. This CDR3 reads CASSVTPRDEQYF. As DNA, the CDR3 is TGTGCCAGCAGCGTAACCCCCCGGGACGAGCAGTACTTC.

J is TRBJ1-5 and V is TRBV6-5; 8 nucleotides match TRBD1. Germline loops: CDR1 MNHEY, CDR2 SVGAGI. Trimming took 6 bases from V and 3 from J; bases not matched to a gene: 1. The CDR3 is 13 amino acids. The CDR3 coding sequence is TGTGCCAGCAGGACAGGGGCCAATCAGCCCCAGCATTTT. Translation: CASRTGANQPQHF.

The CDR3 sequence is CASSSFNYGYTF. CDR3 DNA: TGTGCCAGCAGTTCCTTTAACTATGGCTACACCTTC. The chain carries TRBV28 and TRBJ1-2, with D hard to call. The V gene lost 4 bases and the J gene lost 1 base, with 4 bases spanning the gap. The CDR3 consists of 12 residues. Germline CDR1 and CDR2: MDHEN and SYDVKM.

The V call is TRBV2, the J call TRBJ1-2, with 9 bases that match TRBD1. J was trimmed by 9 bases and V by 5 bases; bases with no gene match: 16. Per the germline V gene, CDR1 is SNHLY and CDR2 is FYNNEI. The CDR3 loop spans 16 amino acids. The CDR3 is CASSQEAPRDRDRYTF. The DNA of the CDR3 is TGTGCCAGCAGTCAAGAAGCCCCCCGGGACAGGGACCGCTACACCTTC.

This clone was counted a single time. The chain is built from TRBV6-5 and TRBJ2-3, with 11 bases matching TRBD2. The CDR3 sequence is 15 residues long. V was clipped by 8 bases and J by 2 bases; unmatched bases: 6. The germline V gene has CDR1 MNHEY and CDR2 SVGAGI. CDR3 nucleotides: TGTGCCAGCGGCATAGCGGGGGGGTACACAGATACGCAGTATTTT. Translated, it gives CASGIAGGYTDTQYF.

This chain joins TRBV12-3 or TRBV12-4 and TRBJ2-1; TRBD1 is a possible D gene (5 bases). V was shortened by 3 bases and J by 10 bases, with 7 bases between the two germline ends. This CDR3 is 11 amino acids long. CDR3 bases: TGTGCCAGCAGTTTCAGGGAAGAGCAGTTCTTC. Its protein product is CASSFREEQFF.

This rearrangement joins TRBV5-4 to TRBJ1-1; D possibly corresponds to TRBD1 (5 bases). V gave up 4 bases and J gave up 1 base, with 14 bases separating them. Germline V gives CDR1 SGHNT, CDR2 YYREEE (reference sequence). The CDR3 runs 15 residues. DNA of the CDR3: TGTGCCAGCAGCAGCGCAGGGTTGGCGAACACTGAAGCTTTCTTT. Its protein product is CASSSAGLANTEAFF.

This chain joins TRBV6-5 and TRBJ2-7; 8 nucleotides align to TRBD1. This CDR3 is 13 amino acids long. The junction had 3 bases not matched to a gene; V was cut back by 4 bases and J by 4 bases. Germline values: CDR1 MNHEY, CDR2 SVGAGI. The CDR3 DNA is TGTGCCAGCAGTTTCGGGACAGGATACGAGCAGTACTTC. This codes for CASSFGTGYEQYF.

This sequence joins TRBV4-2 and TRBJ2-7, with D possibly TRBD1 on 6 matching bases. The germline gives CDR1 LGHNA, CDR2 YNFKEQ. CDR3 size: 16 residues. Deletions cut 0 bases from V and 0 bases from J, with 12 bases between. The chain's CDR3 is CASSQDMGANSYEQYF. In DNA, the CDR3 is TGTGCCAGCAGCCAAGATATGGGGGCAAACTCCTACGAGCAGTACTTC.

This rearrangement joins TRBV7-6 to TRBJ2-7, with 7 bases aligning to TRBD2. V was pared by 3 bases and J by 3 bases, with 17 bases of the junction left unmatched. Germline V gene data show CDR1 as SGHVS and CDR2 as FNYEAQ. This CDR3 comprises 18 residues. The CDR3 DNA reads TGTGCCAGCAGCTTCCGTACCCCTAGCGGTTACAAAGTCTACGAGCAGTACTTC. Residues: CASSFRTPSGYKVYEQYF.

This CDR3 is CASSLADRAGGYTF. The DNA for the CDR3 is TGCGCCAGCAGCTTGGCGGACAGGGCTGGGGGCTACACCTTC. The rearrangement joins TRBV5-1 to TRBJ1-2, with 8 bases lining up with TRBD1. V shed 0 bases and J 8 bases; nucleotides not matched to a gene: 6. Germline values: CDR1 SGHRS, CDR2 YFSETQ. The CDR3 spans 14 residues.

The chain is built from TRBV7-2 and TRBJ2-3; 10 bases are shared with TRBD2. Germline CDR1 reads SGHTA; CDR2 reads FQGNSA. J lost 0 bases, V lost 1 base, and 7 bases had no gene match. The CDR3 runs to 18 residues. The CDR3 loop reads CASSLVPSGGSSTDTQYF. The CDR3 DNA is TGTGCCAGCAGCTTAGTGCCTAGCGGGGGTTCTAGCACAGATACGCAGTATTTT.

Here the CDR3 DNA reads TGTGCCAGCAGTTTCGACAGGGGCTATGGCTACACCTTC. Translating it yields CASSFDRGYGYTF. The chain links TRBV27 to TRBJ1-2, with 8 nucleotides matching TRBD1. The CDR3 is 13 residues long. Per germline, CDR1 MNHEY and CDR2 SMNVEV (reference sequence). The V gene end was trimmed by 3 bases and the J gene end by 4 bases; junction bases not matched to a gene: 1.

This chain joins TRBV3-1 (or the pseudogene TRBV3-2) and TRBJ1-3; no reliable D call. Looked up from germline, CDR1 is LGHDT and CDR2 is YNNKEL (reference sequence). The CDR3 extends over 17 amino acids. The V gene lost 3 bases and the J gene lost 4 bases, with 19 bases spanning the gap. CDR3 residues: CASSHLRGGQAGNTIYF. Written as DNA, the CDR3 is TGTGCCAGCAGCCACCTTCGGGGAGGGCAAGCGGGAAACACCATATATTTT.

The V gene is TRBV6-5, the J gene TRBJ1-1; TRBD1 agrees at 8 bases. J gave up 1 base and V 2 bases, and 3 bases lay outside the gene matches. The CDR3 consists of 15 residues. Looked up from germline, CDR1 is MNHEY and CDR2 is SVGAGI. The CDR3 sequence: CASSYRGQGNTEAFF. CDR3 DNA: TGTGCCAGCAGTTACCGCGGACAGGGGAACACTGAAGCTTTCTTT.

The genes are TRBV4-1 and TRBJ2-7; no clear D. Germline CDR1 MGHRA, CDR2 YSYEKL. The CDR3 contains 16 residues. V was pared by 3 bases and J by 3 bases, with 18 bases between. The CDR3 loop is CASSHPQVSRIYEQYF. CDR3 nucleotide sequence: TGCGCCAGCAGCCACCCCCAAGTATCGCGGATCTACGAGCAGTACTTC.

This clone is a singleton in its sample. A read error may produce the germline difference seen at one junction end. CDR3 nucleotide sequence: TGTGCCAGCAGCGTAGCGGGAGGGCCCCACGAGCAGTACTTC. Translating it yields CASSVAGGPHEQYF. V and J are TRBV7-2 and TRBJ2-7, with 11 bases that match TRBD2. Germline V lookup: CDR1 SGHTA, CDR2 FQGNSA. The CDR3 sequence is 14 residues long.

The chain links TRBV5-5 to TRBJ2-7; D remains unclear. The CDR3 is 15 residues long. V was clipped by 0 bases and J by 2 bases, with 12 bases between them. CDR1 is SGHKS and CDR2 is YYEKEE in the germline V gene (reference sequence). The CDR3 region has the DNA TGTGCCAGCAGCTTGGATGGCCGCAGCGCCTACGAGCAGTACTTC. It translates to CASSLDGRSAYEQYF.